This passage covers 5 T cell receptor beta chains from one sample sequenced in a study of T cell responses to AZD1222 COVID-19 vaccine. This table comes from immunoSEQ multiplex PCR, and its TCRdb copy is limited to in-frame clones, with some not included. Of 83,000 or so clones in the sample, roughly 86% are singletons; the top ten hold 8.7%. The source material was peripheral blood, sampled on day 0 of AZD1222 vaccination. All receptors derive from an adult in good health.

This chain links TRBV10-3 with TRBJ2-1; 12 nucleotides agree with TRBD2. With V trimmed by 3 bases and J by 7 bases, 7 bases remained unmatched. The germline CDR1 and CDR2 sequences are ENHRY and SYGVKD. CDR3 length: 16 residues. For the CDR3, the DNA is TGTGCCATCAGTGATCCCCTAGCGGGGGGGCCTAATGAGCAGTTCTTC. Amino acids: CAISDPLAGGPNEQFF.

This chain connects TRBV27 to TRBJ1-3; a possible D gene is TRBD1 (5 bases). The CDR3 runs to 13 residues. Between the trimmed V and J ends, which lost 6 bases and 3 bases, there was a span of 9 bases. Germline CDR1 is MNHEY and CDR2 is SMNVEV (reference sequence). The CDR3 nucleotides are TGTGCCAGCAGCCGGGACGGTGGAAACACCATATATTTT. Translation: CASSRDGGNTIYF.

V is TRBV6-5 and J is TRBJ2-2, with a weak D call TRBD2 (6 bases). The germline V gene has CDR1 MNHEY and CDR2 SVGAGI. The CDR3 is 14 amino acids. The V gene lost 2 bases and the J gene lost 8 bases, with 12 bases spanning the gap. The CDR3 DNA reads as TGTGCCAGCAGTTACACGGGGGTCACGGGGGAGCTGTTTTTT. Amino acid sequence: CASSYTGVTGELFF.

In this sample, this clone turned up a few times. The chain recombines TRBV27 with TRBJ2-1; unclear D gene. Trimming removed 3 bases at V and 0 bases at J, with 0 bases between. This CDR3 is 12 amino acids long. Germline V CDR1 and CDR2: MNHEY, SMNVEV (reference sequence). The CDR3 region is CASSFSYNEQFF. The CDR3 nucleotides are TGTGCCAGCAGTTTCTCCTACAATGAGCAGTTCTTC.

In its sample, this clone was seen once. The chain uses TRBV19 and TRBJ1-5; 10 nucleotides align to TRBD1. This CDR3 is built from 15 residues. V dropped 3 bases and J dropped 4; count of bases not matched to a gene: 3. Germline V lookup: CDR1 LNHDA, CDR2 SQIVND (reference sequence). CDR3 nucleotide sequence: TGTGCCAGTAGTATGAGACAGGGGGCGAATCAGCCCCAGCATTTT. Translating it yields CASSMRQGANQPQHF.